This T cell receptor (beta chain) was identified during a study of CD8+ T cells in alopecia areata. Study in general: The duration of tofacitinib was 6 to 18 months, with 6 months off drug afterward. Findings and limits, study-wide: For lesional scalp, especially alopecia totalis/universalis, clonality was higher than in normal scalp.

This clone has only a few counts. Its target is not known. As to treatment: oral pan-JAK inhibitor, 5-10 mg twice daily. Trimming pared 4 bases from V and 5 bases from J, leaving 13 bases between. Germline values: CDR1 SNHLY, CDR2 FYNNEI. This CDR3 comprises 14 residues. cDNA prepared by RNA extraction and subsequent reverse transcription served as the template for sequencing. Using immunoSEQ multiplex PCR, the repertoire was profiled, and TCRdb retains in-frame clones only, with some absent. The profile shows hundreds of thousands of clones, around 64% of them singletons. Sequences were derived from CD4+ T cells sorted from blood, sampled at roughly week 52, from a patient treated with tofacitinib. This receptor was obtained from a human donor with alopecia areata. V usage is TRBV2 and J usage is TRBJ2-3, with a possible D match to TRBD1 (7 bases). CDR3 bases: TGTGCCAGCAGTGTGGAGGGGGCAGGAGATACGCAGTATTTT. Residues: CASSVEGAGDTQYF.